Each of the 28 T cell receptor beta chains below was sequenced from the same sample in a study of identical twins. TCRdb re-called the 5' RACE reads through MiXCR, storing one row per CDR3 protein. The repertoire holds around 490,000 distinct CDR3 sequences, with 13% to 15% as singletons. The same sample was also used in a study of yellow fever vaccine responses in identical twins.

The sequenced sample was CD4+ T cells sorted from blood. All receptors come from a woman under 30 in good health.

A word on this clonotype: At one of its ends the junction is not consistent with the germline gene, which may arise from a read error. This sequence joins TRBV20-1 and TRBJ2-1; 12 bases are a match to TRBD2. The germline V gene has CDR1 DFQATT and CDR2 SNEGSKA (reference sequence). The CDR3 is made up of 18 amino acids. This CDR3 reads CCARLPGTSGSGNNEQFF. As DNA, the CDR3 is TGCTGTGCTAGGCTACCTGGGACTAGCGGGTCGGGAAACAATGAGCAGTTCTTC.

This clonotype was observed a handful of times. The rearrangement uses TRBV29-1 and TRBJ1-2, with 9 bases fitting TRBD1. CDR1 is SQVTM, CDR2 ANQGSEA, per germline. The ends lost 5 bases at V and 6 bases at J; junction bases unmatched: 7. The CDR3 extends over 13 amino acids. The CDR3 spells CSVRRDRVDGYTF. CDR3 nucleotide sequence: TGCAGCGTTAGGCGGGACAGGGTGGATGGCTACACCTTC. Looking up the rest from reference TRBV29-1 and TRBJ1-2 gives the full variable domain: SAVISQKPSRDICQRGTSLTIQCQVDSQVTMMFWYRQQPGQSLTLIATANQGSEATYESGFVIDKFPISRPNLTFSTLTVSNMSPEDSSIYLCSVRRDRVDGYTFGSGTRLTVV.

This clonotype has only a few counts. This chain links TRBV11-3 with TRBJ2-1; D is perhaps TRBD2 (6 bases). Germline lookup yields CDR1 SGHNT and CDR2 YENEEA. This CDR3 contains 15 residues. With 1 base removed from V and 5 bases from J, the gap between germline ends came to 12 bases. This CDR3 is CASSLGGLTNNEQFF. The CDR3 DNA follows: TGTGCCAGCAGCTTAGGGGGACTGACTAACAATGAGCAGTTCTTC. The variable domain in full, with the rest retrieved from reference TRBV11-3 and TRBJ2-1, is EAGVVQSPRYKIIEKKQPVAFWCNPISGHNTLYWYLQNLGQGPELLIRYENEEAVDDSQLPKDRFSAERLKGVDSTLKIQPAELGDSAVYLCASSLGGLTNNEQFFGPGTRLTVL.

The J gene is TRBJ1-5, the V gene TRBV28, with TRBD1 matching 8 bases. Germline V gene sequence: CDR1 MDHEN, CDR2 SYDVKM. This CDR3 has 15 residues. The junction had 5 bases not matched to a gene; V was cut back by 5 bases and J by 2 bases. The CDR3 region is CASSPTGGGNQPQHF. Here the CDR3 DNA reads TGTGCCAGCAGTCCTACAGGGGGGGGCAATCAGCCCCAGCATTTT.

This clonotype was observed a few times. The rearrangement joins TRBV5-6 to TRBJ2-3; D unclear. V lost 0 bases, J lost 7 bases, and 9 bases lay in between. Germline V gene lookup returns CDR1 SGHDT and CDR2 YYEEEE. This CDR3 has 13 amino acids. DNA of the CDR3: TGTGCCAGCAGCTTGGCCGGAGTTAATACGCAGTATTTT. This gives the protein CASSLAGVNTQYF.

Points on this clonotype: A read error is possible here, since a much larger clone lies one base away. This chain joins TRBV5-1 and TRBJ2-5; the D gene is possibly TRBD2 (5 bases). The CDR3 runs to 12 residues. The V gene's germline CDR1 is SGHRS and CDR2 YFSETQ. This chain's CDR3 is CTSSQERETQYF. For the CDR3, the DNA is TGCACCAGCAGCCAGGAGCGGGAGACCCAGTACTTC. Full variable domain (remainder filled in from reference TRBV5-1 and TRBJ2-5): KAGVTQTPRYLIKTRGQQVTLSCSPISGHRSVSWYQQTPGQGLQFLFEYFSETQRNKGNFPGRFSGRQFSNSRSEMNVSTLELGDSALYLCTSSQERETQYFGPGTRLLVL.

V and J are TRBV29-1 and TRBJ1-2; D remains ambiguous. The CDR3 spans 10 residues. Trimming left V 3 bases short and J 8 bases short, with 7 bases between. CDR1 SQVTM and CDR2 ANQGSEA come from the germline V gene. The CDR3 region has the DNA TGCAGCGTTGACTTTAACGGCTACACCTTC. It codes for CSVDFNGYTF.

The chain joins TRBV24-1 to TRBJ1-1; TRBD1 matches at 7 bases. The CDR3 length is 13 residues. The J segment lost 4 bases and the V segment lost 4 bases, leaving 2 bases of the junction unmatched. Germline V gene sequence: CDR1 KGHDR, CDR2 SFDVKD. This CDR3 reads CATSDPGGTEAFF. The CDR3 DNA sequence: TGTGCCACCAGTGACCCAGGGGGCACTGAAGCTTTCTTT.

A few counts support this clonotype. The chain has TRBV4-1 and TRBJ1-2; D perhaps matches TRBD1 (6 bases). CDR3 length: 15 amino acids. Germline V CDR1 and CDR2: MGHRA, YSYEKL. V was pared by 1 base and J by 2 bases, with 11 bases between. CDR3 nucleotides: TGCGCCAGCAGCCAAGGGGACACTGGGAACTATGGCTACACCTTC. Amino acids: CASSQGDTGNYGYTF.

This clonotype has only a few counts. The chain employs TRBV15 and TRBJ2-1, with D unresolved. Trimming cost V 0 bases and J 0 bases, with 12 bases left between them. This CDR3 contains 17 residues. CDR1 is LNHNV, CDR2 YYDKDF, per germline (reference sequence). CDR3 loop: CATSRDVGASSYNEQFF. The CDR3 nucleotides are TGTGCCACCAGCAGAGATGTAGGTGCTAGCTCCTACAATGAGCAGTTCTTC.

V gene TRBV11-2 combines with J gene TRBJ2-1; D ambiguous. CDR1 is SGHAT and CDR2 is FQNNGV in the germline V gene. The V end was cut by 3 bases, the J end by 8 bases, with 8 bases between. The CDR3 is made up of 12 amino acids. The CDR3 DNA reads TGTGCCAGCAGCTTTTCTGGCGATGAGCAGTTCTTC. It specifies CASSFSGDEQFF.

V is TRBV5-1 and J is TRBJ1-6; D might be TRBD1 (6 bases). Germline CDR1 and CDR2: SGHRS and YFSETQ. Trimming shortened V by 1 base and J by 5 bases, and 16 bases separated the two germline ends. The CDR3 has 17 amino acids. The CDR3, as DNA: TGCGCCAGCAGCTTGAAGGGGGACGGTCGGGATAATTCACCCCTCCACTTT. Protein product: CASSLKGDGRDNSPLHF.

The chain links TRBV5-4 to TRBJ2-1, with D perhaps TRBD1 or TRBD2 (5 bases each). The CDR3 is 14 residues long. Germline lookup yields CDR1 SGHNT and CDR2 YYREEE (reference sequence). Trimming took off 4 bases at V and 5 bases at J, with 13 bases between the two ends. The CDR3 loop is CASSPSWGNNEQFF. The CDR3 DNA follows: TGTGCCAGCAGCCCCTCATGGGGGAACAATGAGCAGTTCTTC.

The chain combines TRBV12-3 or TRBV12-4 with TRBJ1-1; D is unclear. The CDR3 runs 14 residues. Trimming left V 2 bases short and J 1 base short, with 8 bases between. As DNA, the CDR3 is TGTGCCAGCAGTTTATGGGTGGAGAACACTGAAGCTTTCTTT. Protein sequence: CASSLWVENTEAFF.

The chain links TRBV7-9 to TRBJ2-1, with TRBD2 identical over 12 bases. This CDR3 is 17 amino acids long. J was trimmed by 8 bases and V by 7 bases; bases with no gene match: 15. Germline V lookup: CDR1 SEHNR, CDR2 FQNEAQ (reference sequence). The CDR3 here is CASTDDPSSGGAYEQFF. The CDR3 DNA is TGTGCCAGCACCGACGACCCTTCTAGCGGGGGGGCGTATGAGCAGTTCTTC.

This clonotype was seen a few times. The chain employs TRBV7-9 and TRBJ2-3, with 10 bases lining up with TRBD1. Germline assignment: CDR1 SEHNR and CDR2 FQNEAQ (reference sequence). Trimming at V came to 4 bases and at J to 2 bases, leaving 9 bases not matched to a gene. This CDR3 has 17 amino acids. CDR3 sequence: CASSWGGQGVITDTQYF. The CDR3 DNA reads as TGTGCCAGCAGCTGGGGAGGACAGGGGGTAATCACAGATACGCAGTATTTT.

The chain has TRBV12-3 or TRBV12-4 and TRBJ1-1; D possibly corresponds to TRBD1 (5 bases). Trimming removed 6 bases at V and 5 bases at J, with 19 bases between. The CDR3 contains 15 residues. CDR3 sequence reads: CASRPKNNRLTEAFF. CDR3 DNA: TGTGCCAGCAGACCAAAGAACAACAGGCTGACTGAAGCTTTCTTT.

The chain is built from TRBV6-1 and TRBJ2-3; 9 bases line up with TRBD2. CDR3 length: 14 amino acids. Trimming cost V 6 bases and J 2 bases; bases outside gene matches: 3. Looked up from germline, CDR1 is MNHNS and CDR2 is SASEGT. CDR3 nucleotides: TGTGCCAGCAGACTAGCGGGTTTCACAGATACGCAGTATTTT. This gives the protein CASRLAGFTDTQYF.

Ten or more counts support this clonotype. The rearrangement joins TRBV3-1 to TRBJ1-6; D perhaps matches TRBD1 (5 bases). The V end was cut by 0 bases, the J end by 1 base, with 10 bases between. The length of the CDR3 is 17 residues. CDR1 is LGHDT and CDR2 is YNNKEL in the germline V gene (reference sequence). CDR3 sequence reads: CASSQEYQGSYNSPLHF. The CDR3, as DNA: TGTGCCAGCAGCCAAGAGTACCAGGGTTCCTATAATTCACCCCTCCACTTT.

This clonotype was counted only a few times. V gene TRBV20-1 combines with J gene TRBJ1-4; D may be TRBD1 (5 bases). Per the germline V gene, CDR1 is DFQATT and CDR2 is SNEGSKA (reference sequence). This CDR3 spans 13 amino acids. V was trimmed by 5 bases and J by 7 bases, leaving 14 bases between them. The CDR3: CSASGSVGEKLFF. CDR3 in DNA: TGCAGTGCTTCAGGGTCAGTCGGTGAAAAACTGTTTTTT.

This clonotype appeared a few times. V is TRBV20-1 and J is TRBJ2-5, with unresolved D. Germline CDR1 DFQATT, CDR2 SNEGSKA (reference sequence). Trimming shortened V by 0 bases and J by 3 bases, and 17 bases separated the two germline ends. The CDR3 is made up of 16 amino acids. This CDR3 reads CSARDLAEPIKETQYF. CDR3 nucleotide sequence: TGCAGTGCTAGAGATCTCGCGGAACCGATTAAAGAGACCCAGTACTTC.

This clonotype was seen more than once but under ten times. This chain joins TRBV2 and TRBJ1-4, with TRBD1 matching over 8 bases. V was clipped by 5 bases and J by 7 bases; unmatched bases: 9. The CDR3 has 15 amino acids. Per the germline V gene, CDR1 is SNHLY and CDR2 is FYNNEI. CDR3 sequence (DNA): TGTGCCAGCAGTCTTCAGGGGGCGCCGACTGAAAAACTGTTTTTT. This gives the protein CASSLQGAPTEKLFF.

This clonotype was counted only a few times. The chain is built from TRBV20-1 and TRBJ2-2; tentative D call: TRBD2 (7 bases). Between the trimmed V and J ends, which lost 3 bases and 7 bases, there was a span of 15 bases. There are 14 residues in the CDR3. Looked up from germline, CDR1 is DFQATT and CDR2 is SNEGSKA (reference sequence). The CDR3 sequence: CSARGRGLSGELFF. CDR3 nucleotide sequence: TGCAGTGCTAGGGGGAGGGGGTTGAGCGGGGAGCTGTTTTTT.

This clonotype was counted between two and nine times. The chain joins TRBV7-8 to TRBJ2-7, with D perhaps TRBD1 (6 bases). Deletions cut 3 bases from V and 5 bases from J, with 14 bases between. Germline V gives CDR1 SGHVS, CDR2 FQNEAQ. This CDR3 spans 14 amino acids. The CDR3 DNA is TGTGCCAGCAGCTTTGCAGGGGTTGGTGACGAGCAGTACGTC. Translated: CASSFAGVGDEQYV.

This clonotype occurred a few times. The V call is TRBV29-1, the J call TRBJ2-1, with 7 bases lining up with TRBD1. This CDR3 is 15 amino acids long. The germline V gene encodes CDR1 SQVTM and CDR2 ANQGSEA. Trimming removed 7 bases from V and 6 bases from J; junction bases left unmatched: 15. CDR3 amino acids: CSATPDRPQVNEQFF. For the CDR3, the DNA is TGCAGCGCCACCCCGGACAGGCCCCAGGTCAATGAGCAGTTCTTC.

CDR3 coding DNA: TGTGCCAGCAGCCTAACCAGGGCCACCTACAATGAGCAGTTCTTC. It codes for CASSLTRATYNEQFF. The rearrangement links TRBV6-1 to TRBJ2-1; weak D call: TRBD1 (5 bases). Germline CDR1 and CDR2: MNHNS and SASEGT. V lost 6 bases and J lost 2, with 14 bases in between. The CDR3 consists of 15 residues.

The V and J genes are TRBV12-3 or TRBV12-4 and TRBJ2-3, with TRBD2 identical over 9 bases. The CDR3 spans 15 residues. V lost 6 bases to trimming and J lost 2 bases; unmatched junction nucleotides: 6. CDR3 residues: CASSYSGSPTDTQYF. The DNA of the CDR3 is TGTGCCAGCAGCTATAGCGGGAGCCCCACAGATACGCAGTATTTT.

In its sample, this clonotype was seen a few times. V is TRBV5-1 and J is TRBJ2-1; 12 bases map to TRBD2. From germline, CDR1 is SGHRS and CDR2 YFSETQ. The CDR3 has 16 amino acids. V shed 4 bases and J 8 bases; nucleotides not matched to a gene: 10. DNA of the CDR3: TGCGCCAGCAGCCGGGAAGGACTAGCGGGAATCGATGAGCAGTTCTTC. Translation gives CASSREGLAGIDEQFF. Filled out from reference TRBV5-1 and TRBJ2-1, the complete variable domain reads KAGVTQTPRYLIKTRGQQVTLSCSPISGHRSVSWYQQTPGQGLQFLFEYFSETQRNKGNFPGRFSGRQFSNSRSEMNVSTLELGDSALYLCASSREGLAGIDEQFFGPGTRLTVL.